These 13 T cell receptor beta chains share one sample of origin, sequenced in a study of blood T cell repertoires in COVID-19. Produced via immunoSEQ multiplex PCR; TCRdb's table is partial and in-frame only. The repertoire holds about 94,000 clones, with about 86% as singletons. Material for sequencing was peripheral blood. The receptors derive from a woman in her sixties or seventies in a cohort sampled during active or convalescent COVID-19.

CDR3 protein: CASSSPRATGNTEAFF. CDR3 coding DNA: TGTGCCAGCAGTTCCCCCAGGGCGACAGGGAACACTGAAGCTTTCTTT. This chain connects TRBV6-5 to TRBJ1-1; tentatively, D is TRBD1 (6 bases). CDR3 length: 16 amino acids. Trimming left V 4 bases short and J 1 base short, with 16 bases between. In germline, CDR1 is MNHEY, CDR2 SVGAGI.

The J gene is TRBJ2-3, the V gene TRBV15; tentatively, D is TRBD1 (6 bases). Between the trimmed V and J ends, which lost 1 base and 5 bases, there was a span of 19 bases. CDR3 size: 17 residues. CDR1 is LNHNV, CDR2 YYDKDF, per germline (reference sequence). The CDR3 spells CATSRGGLLGAGDTQYF. CDR3 in DNA: TGTGCCACCAGCAGAGGGGGATTATTGGGGGCCGGAGATACGCAGTATTTT.

This clone was observed a handful of times. Here the CDR3 reads CASSEVTPNYGYTF. The CDR3 DNA is TGTGCCAGCAGTGAAGTTACACCCAACTATGGCTACACCTTC. The chain couples TRBV2 to TRBJ1-2; D not resolved. Germline CDR1 and CDR2: SNHLY and FYNNEI. The CDR3 length is 14 residues. The V and J ends lost 1 base and 2 bases respectively, with 8 bases between them. The full variable domain, its missing parts supplied by reference TRBV2 and TRBJ1-2, is EPEVTQTPSHQVTQMGQEVILRCVPISNHLYFYWYRQILGQKVEFLVSFYNNEISEKSEIFDDQFSVERPDGSNFTLKIRSTKLEDSAMYFCASSEVTPNYGYTFGSGTRLTVV.

The chain employs TRBV19 and TRBJ1-6; TRBD1 matches at 7 bases. The germline V gene encodes CDR1 LNHDA and CDR2 SQIVND (reference sequence). Trimming took 11 bases from V and 6 from J; bases not matched to a gene: 10. The CDR3 is 14 amino acids. CDR3 residues: CAASSGTANSPLHF. For the CDR3, the DNA is TGTGCCGCTTCTTCCGGGACAGCTAATTCACCCCTCCACTTT. The entire variable domain, with the rest obtained from reference TRBV19 and TRBJ1-6, is as follows: DGGITQSPKYLFRKEGQNVTLSCEQNLNHDAMYWYRQDPGQGLRLIYYSQIVNDFQKGDIAEGYSVSREKKESFPLTVTSAQKNPTAFYLCAASSGTANSPLHFGNGTRLTVT.

As DNA, the CDR3 is TGTGCCTCGGGACGTTCTGGAAACACCATATATTTT. Protein: CASGRSGNTIYF. The rearrangement links TRBV30 to TRBJ1-3; a weak D match, TRBD1 (5 bases). The germline V gene has CDR1 GTSNPN and CDR2 SVGIG (reference sequence). Trimming left V 7 bases short and J 1 base short, with 8 bases between. The CDR3 is 12 amino acids.

This chain connects TRBV4-1 to TRBJ1-4; weak D call: TRBD1 (6 bases). Trimming left V 4 bases short and J 8 bases short, with 14 bases between. This CDR3 is built from 14 residues. Looked up from germline, CDR1 is MGHRA and CDR2 is YSYEKL. Written as DNA, the CDR3 is TGCGCCAGCAGCCGGACGGACAGACGAGAAAAACTGTTTTTT. It specifies CASSRTDRREKLFF.

This clone has a handful of counts. The V gene is TRBV5-1, the J gene TRBJ2-2; 7 nucleotides line up with TRBD2. The ends lost 1 base at V and 4 bases at J; junction bases unmatched: 7. This CDR3 is 16 amino acids long. Germline CDR1 is SGHRS and CDR2 is YFSETQ. The CDR3 reads CASSLMAGAGTGELFF. CDR3 coding DNA: TGCGCCAGCAGCTTGATGGCGGGAGCCGGCACCGGGGAGCTGTTTTTT. Variable domain in full (rest from reference TRBV5-1 and TRBJ2-2): KAGVTQTPRYLIKTRGQQVTLSCSPISGHRSVSWYQQTPGQGLQFLFEYFSETQRNKGNFPGRFSGRQFSNSRSEMNVSTLELGDSALYLCASSLMAGAGTGELFFGEGSRLTVL.

The chain uses TRBV6-5 and TRBJ1-5; D is undetermined. Trimming removed 0 bases at V and 5 bases at J, with 5 bases between. Germline lookup yields CDR1 MNHEY and CDR2 SVGAGI. The CDR3 is 13 residues long. DNA of the CDR3: TGTGCCAGCAGTTACTCGGGCGATCAGCCCCAGCATTTT. Amino acid sequence: CASSYSGDQPQHF.

The J gene is TRBJ2-3, the V gene TRBV2, with 10 bases that match TRBD2. The CDR3 consists of 15 residues. With 9 bases clipped from V and 0 bases from J, the junction kept 6 bases outside the gene matches. CDR1 SNHLY and CDR2 FYNNEI come from the germline V gene. The CDR3 DNA sequence: TGTGCCAGAAAAAGGACTAGCGGTAGCACAGATACGCAGTATTTT. Translating it yields CARKRTSGSTDTQYF.

The chain carries TRBV18 and TRBJ2-5; 10 nucleotides agree with TRBD1. The CDR3 covers 15 residues. With 1 base clipped from V and 5 bases from J, the junction kept 4 bases outside the gene matches. Germline CDR1 KGHSH, CDR2 LQKENI. The CDR3 region has the DNA TGTGCCAGCTCACCACTGGGACAGGGGTCGGAGACCCAGTACTTC. Translation: CASSPLGQGSETQYF.

This clone was found a few times. This chain uses TRBV5-4 with TRBJ2-1, with 8 bases aligning to TRBD1. The CDR3 length is 13 residues. The V and J ends lost 1 base and 7 bases, in that order; junction bases with no gene match: 1. Germline V lookup: CDR1 SGHNT, CDR2 YYREEE (reference sequence). CDR3 protein: CASSLTGGNEQFF. The CDR3 nucleotides read TGTGCCAGCAGCTTGACAGGGGGGAATGAGCAGTTCTTC.

The rearrangement uses TRBV18 and TRBJ1-2; 7 nucleotides line up with TRBD1. The CDR3 totals 14 residues. CDR1 and CDR2 (germline): KGHSH, LQKENI. V dropped 0 bases and J dropped 8; count of bases not matched to a gene: 6. The CDR3 reads CASSPPLQGRGYTF. DNA for the CDR3: TGTGCCAGCTCACCACCGTTACAGGGGCGCGGCTACACCTTC.

This clone was counted a single time. J is TRBJ1-4 and V is TRBV11-3, with TRBD1 matching over 11 bases. The CDR3 consists of 13 residues. V was clipped by 5 bases and J by 10 bases; unmatched bases: 3. Germline V CDR1 and CDR2: SGHNT, YENEEA. CDR3 coding DNA: TGTGCCAGCAGCACGGGACAGGGGGGAAAACTGTTTTTT. It is translated as CASSTGQGGKLFF.